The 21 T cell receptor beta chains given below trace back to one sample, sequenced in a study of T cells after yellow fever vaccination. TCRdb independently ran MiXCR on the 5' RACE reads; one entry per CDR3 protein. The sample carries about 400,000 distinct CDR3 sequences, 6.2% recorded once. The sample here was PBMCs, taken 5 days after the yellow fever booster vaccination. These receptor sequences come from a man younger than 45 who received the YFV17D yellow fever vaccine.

CDR3 bases: TGTGCCAGCAGTCTCACCCCTCGGTATGGCTACACCTTC. Translation gives CASSLTPRYGYTF. V usage is TRBV2 and J usage is TRBJ1-2; D uncertain. The germline V gene has CDR1 SNHLY and CDR2 FYNNEI. The germline V and J ends were trimmed by 5 bases and 5 bases, with 12 bases remaining between them. This CDR3 is built from 13 residues. Complete variable domain (other parts from reference TRBV2 and TRBJ1-2): EPEVTQTPSHQVTQMGQEVILRCVPISNHLYFYWYRQILGQKVEFLVSFYNNEISEKSEIFDDQFSVERPDGSNFTLKIRSTKLEDSAMYFCASSLTPRYGYTFGSGTRLTVV.

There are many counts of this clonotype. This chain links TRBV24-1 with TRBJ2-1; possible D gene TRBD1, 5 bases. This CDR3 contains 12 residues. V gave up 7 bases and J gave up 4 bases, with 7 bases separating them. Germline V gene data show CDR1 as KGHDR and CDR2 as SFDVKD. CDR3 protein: CATRGAYNEQFF. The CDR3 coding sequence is TGTGCCACCAGAGGGGCTTACAATGAGCAGTTCTTC.

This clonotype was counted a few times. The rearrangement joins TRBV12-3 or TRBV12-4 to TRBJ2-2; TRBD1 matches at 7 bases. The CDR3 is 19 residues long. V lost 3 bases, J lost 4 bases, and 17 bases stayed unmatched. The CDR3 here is CASSFLSVVGTVGTGELFF. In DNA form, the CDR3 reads TGTGCCAGCAGTTTTCTTTCTGTAGTCGGGACAGTGGGCACCGGGGAGCTGTTTTTT.

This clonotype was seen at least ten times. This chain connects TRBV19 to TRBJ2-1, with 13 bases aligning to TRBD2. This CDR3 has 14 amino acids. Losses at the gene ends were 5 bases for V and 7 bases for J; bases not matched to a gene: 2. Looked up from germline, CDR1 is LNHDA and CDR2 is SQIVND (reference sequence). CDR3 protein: CASSPTSGRNEQFF. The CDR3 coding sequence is TGTGCCAGTAGTCCGACTAGCGGGAGGAATGAGCAGTTCTTC.

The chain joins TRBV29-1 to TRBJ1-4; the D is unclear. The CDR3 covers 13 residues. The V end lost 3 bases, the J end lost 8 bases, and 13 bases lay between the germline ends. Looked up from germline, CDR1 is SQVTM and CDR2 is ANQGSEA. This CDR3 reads CSVDVEGGEKLFF. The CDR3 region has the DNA TGCAGCGTTGATGTAGAGGGAGGGGAAAAACTGTTTTTT. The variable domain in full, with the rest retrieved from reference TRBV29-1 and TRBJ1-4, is SAVISQKPSRDICQRGTSLTIQCQVDSQVTMMFWYRQQPGQSLTLIATANQGSEATYESGFVIDKFPISRPNLTFSTLTVSNMSPEDSSIYLCSVDVEGGEKLFFGSGTQLSVL.

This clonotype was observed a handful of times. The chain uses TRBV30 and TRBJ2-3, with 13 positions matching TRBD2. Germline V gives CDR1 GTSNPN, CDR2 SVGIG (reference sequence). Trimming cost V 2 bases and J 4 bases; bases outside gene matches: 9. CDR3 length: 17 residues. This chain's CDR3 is CAWSRGWTSGRPDTQYF. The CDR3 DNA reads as TGTGCCTGGAGTCGAGGATGGACTAGCGGGAGACCAGATACGCAGTATTTT. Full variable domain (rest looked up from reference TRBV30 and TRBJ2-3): SQTIHQWPATLVQPVGSPLSLECTVEGTSNPNLYWYRQAAGRGLQLLFYSVGIGQISSEVPQNLSASRPQDRQFILSSKKLLLSDSGFYLCAWSRGWTSGRPDTQYFGPGTRLTVL.

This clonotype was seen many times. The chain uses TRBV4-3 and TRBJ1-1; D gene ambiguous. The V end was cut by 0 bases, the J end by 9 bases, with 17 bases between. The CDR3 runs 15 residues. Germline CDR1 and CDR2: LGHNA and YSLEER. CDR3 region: CASSQERGTRQKAFF. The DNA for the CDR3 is TGCGCCAGCAGCCAAGAACGAGGTACGAGGCAGAAAGCTTTCTTT.

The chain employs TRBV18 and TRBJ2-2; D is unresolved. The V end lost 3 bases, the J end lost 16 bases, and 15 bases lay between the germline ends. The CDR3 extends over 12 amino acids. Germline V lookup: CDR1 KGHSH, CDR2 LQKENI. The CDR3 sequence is CASSPSPVVPFF. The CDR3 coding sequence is TGTGCCAGCTCACCGTCCCCTGTGGTTCCGTTTTTT.

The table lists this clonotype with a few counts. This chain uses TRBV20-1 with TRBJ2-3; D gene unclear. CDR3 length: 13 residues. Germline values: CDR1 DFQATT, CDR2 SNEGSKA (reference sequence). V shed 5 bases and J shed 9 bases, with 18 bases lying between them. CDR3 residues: CSAPTQEVRTQYF. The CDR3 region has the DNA TGCAGTGCTCCGACACAAGAGGTACGGACGCAGTATTTT.

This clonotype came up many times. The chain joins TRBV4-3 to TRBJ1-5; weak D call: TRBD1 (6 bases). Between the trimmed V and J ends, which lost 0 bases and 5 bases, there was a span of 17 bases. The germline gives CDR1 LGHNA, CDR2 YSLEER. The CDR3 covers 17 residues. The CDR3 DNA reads TGCGCCAGCAGCCAAGATTATCCCGGCAGGGGAGATCAGCCCCAGCATTTT. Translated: CASSQDYPGRGDQPQHF.

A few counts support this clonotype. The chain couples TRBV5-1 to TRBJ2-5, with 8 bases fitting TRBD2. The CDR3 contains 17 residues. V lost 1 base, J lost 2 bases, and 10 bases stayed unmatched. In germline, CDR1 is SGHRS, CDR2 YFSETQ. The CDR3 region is CASSLLSSGGGQETQYF. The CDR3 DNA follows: TGCGCCAGCAGCTTGCTCTCCAGCGGGGGAGGGCAAGAGACCCAGTACTTC.

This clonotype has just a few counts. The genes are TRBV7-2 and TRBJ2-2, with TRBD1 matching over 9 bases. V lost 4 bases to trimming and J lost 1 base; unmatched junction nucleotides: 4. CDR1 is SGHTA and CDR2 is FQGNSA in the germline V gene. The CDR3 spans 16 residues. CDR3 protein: CASSYGTGQNTGELFF. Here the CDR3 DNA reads TGTGCCAGCAGCTACGGGACAGGGCAGAACACCGGGGAGCTGTTTTTT.

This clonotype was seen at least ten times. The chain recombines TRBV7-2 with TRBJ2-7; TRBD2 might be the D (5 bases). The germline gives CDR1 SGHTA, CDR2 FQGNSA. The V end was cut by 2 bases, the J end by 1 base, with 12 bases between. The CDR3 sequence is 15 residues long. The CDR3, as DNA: TGTGCCAGCAGCTTAATGAGGGATGAATCCTACGAGCAGTACTTC. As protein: CASSLMRDESYEQYF.

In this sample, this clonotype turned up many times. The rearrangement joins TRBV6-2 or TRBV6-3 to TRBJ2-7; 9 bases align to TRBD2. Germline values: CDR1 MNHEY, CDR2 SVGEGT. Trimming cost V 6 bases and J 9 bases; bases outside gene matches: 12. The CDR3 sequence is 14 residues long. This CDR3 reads CASRTGTSPSGQYF. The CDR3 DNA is TGTGCCAGCAGGACCGGGACTAGCCCCTCCGGGCAGTACTTC.

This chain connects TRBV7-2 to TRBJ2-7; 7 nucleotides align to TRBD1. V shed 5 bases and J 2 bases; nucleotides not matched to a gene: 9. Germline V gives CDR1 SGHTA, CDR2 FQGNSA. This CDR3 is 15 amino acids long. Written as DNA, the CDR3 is TGTGCCAGCAGCATTGACCGGGACAGTACCTACGAGCAGTACTTC. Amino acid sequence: CASSIDRDSTYEQYF.

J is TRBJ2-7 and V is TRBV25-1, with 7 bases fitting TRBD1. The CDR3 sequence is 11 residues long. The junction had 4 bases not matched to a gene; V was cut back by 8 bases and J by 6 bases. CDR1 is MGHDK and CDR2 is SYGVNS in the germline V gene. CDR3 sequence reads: CASGDRVEQYF. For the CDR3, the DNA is TGTGCCAGCGGAGACAGGGTCGAGCAGTACTTC.

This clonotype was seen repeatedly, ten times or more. The CDR3 here is CASSRRTGTGETQYF. The CDR3 region has the DNA TGTGCCAGCAGCCGTAGGACAGGCACGGGGGAGACCCAGTACTTC. The chain carries TRBV7-8 and TRBJ2-5, with TRBD1 identical over 7 bases. The CDR3 is 15 amino acids. After removal of 5 bases from V and 5 bases from J, the junction contained 11 bases not matched to a gene. Per germline, CDR1 SGHVS and CDR2 FQNEAQ.

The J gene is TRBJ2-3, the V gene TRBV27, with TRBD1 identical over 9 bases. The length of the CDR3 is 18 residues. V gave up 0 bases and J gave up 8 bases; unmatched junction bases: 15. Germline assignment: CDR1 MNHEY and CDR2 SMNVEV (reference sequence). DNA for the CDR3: TGTGCCAGCAGTTTATCGACCGGACAGGGGCCTTCCATCGCTACGCAGTATTTT. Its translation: CASSLSTGQGPSIATQYF.

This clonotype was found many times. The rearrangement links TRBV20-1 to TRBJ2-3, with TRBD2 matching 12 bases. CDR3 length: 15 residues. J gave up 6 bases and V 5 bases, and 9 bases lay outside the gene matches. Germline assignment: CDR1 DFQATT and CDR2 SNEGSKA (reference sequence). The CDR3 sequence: CSAPLAGGTPDTQYF. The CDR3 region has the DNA TGCAGTGCTCCACTAGCGGGAGGCACACCCGATACGCAGTATTTT.

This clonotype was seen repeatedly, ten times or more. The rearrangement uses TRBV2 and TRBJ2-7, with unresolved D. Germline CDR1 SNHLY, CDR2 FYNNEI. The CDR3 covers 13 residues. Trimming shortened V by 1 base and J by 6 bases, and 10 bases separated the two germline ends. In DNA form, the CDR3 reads TGTGCCAGCAGTGAAGGGCCCCACGGCGAGCAGTACTTC. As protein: CASSEGPHGEQYF.

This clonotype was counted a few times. For the CDR3, the DNA is TGTGCCAGCAGCCAAAACCCGGGAGGGGTAGAGACCCAGTACTTC. Translation: CASSQNPGGVETQYF. The rearrangement links TRBV3-1 to TRBJ2-5, with 8 bases that match TRBD2. CDR1 and CDR2 from the germline V gene are LGHDT and YNNKEL (reference sequence). The CDR3 totals 15 residues. The junction had 6 bases not matched to a gene; V was cut back by 2 bases and J by 4 bases.